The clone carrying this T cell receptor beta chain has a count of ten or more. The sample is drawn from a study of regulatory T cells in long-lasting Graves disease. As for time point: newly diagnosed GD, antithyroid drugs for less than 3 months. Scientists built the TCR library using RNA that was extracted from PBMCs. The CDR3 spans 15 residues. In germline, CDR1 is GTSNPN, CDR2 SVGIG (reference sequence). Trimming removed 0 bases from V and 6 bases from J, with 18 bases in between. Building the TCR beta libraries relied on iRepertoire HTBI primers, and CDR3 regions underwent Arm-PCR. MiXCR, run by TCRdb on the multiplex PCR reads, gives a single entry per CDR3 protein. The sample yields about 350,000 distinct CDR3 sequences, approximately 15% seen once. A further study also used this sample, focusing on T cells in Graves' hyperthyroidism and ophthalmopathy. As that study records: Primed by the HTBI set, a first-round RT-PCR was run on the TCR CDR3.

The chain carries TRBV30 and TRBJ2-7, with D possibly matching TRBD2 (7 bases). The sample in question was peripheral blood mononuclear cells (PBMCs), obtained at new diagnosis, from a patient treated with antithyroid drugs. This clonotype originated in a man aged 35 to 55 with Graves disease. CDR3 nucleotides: TGTGCCTGGAGTGTCATTTCTGCGGGGGCGACCGAGCAGTACTTC. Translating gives CAWSVISAGATEQYF.